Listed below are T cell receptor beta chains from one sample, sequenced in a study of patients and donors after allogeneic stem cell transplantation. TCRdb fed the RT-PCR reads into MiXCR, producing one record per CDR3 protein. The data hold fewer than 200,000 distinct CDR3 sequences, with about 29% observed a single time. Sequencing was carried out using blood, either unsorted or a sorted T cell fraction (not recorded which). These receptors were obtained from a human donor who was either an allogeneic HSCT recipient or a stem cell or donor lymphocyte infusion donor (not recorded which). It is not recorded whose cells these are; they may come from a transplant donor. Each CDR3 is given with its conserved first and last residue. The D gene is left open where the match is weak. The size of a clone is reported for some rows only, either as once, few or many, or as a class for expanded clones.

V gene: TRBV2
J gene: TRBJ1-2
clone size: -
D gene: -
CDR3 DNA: TGTGCCAGCAGTGCGACAGGCCAATATGGCTACACCTTC
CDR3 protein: CASSATGQYGYTF

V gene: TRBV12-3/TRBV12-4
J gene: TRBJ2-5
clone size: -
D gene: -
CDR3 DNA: TGTGCCAGCAGTAGCTCTCCGGGTGCGGGAGAGACCCAGTACTTC
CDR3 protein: CASSSSPGAGETQYF

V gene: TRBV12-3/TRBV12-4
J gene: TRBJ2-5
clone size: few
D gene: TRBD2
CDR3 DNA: TGTGCCAGCAGTTTTACTAGCGGGGTTAAGACCCAGTACTTC
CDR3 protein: CASSFTSGVKTQYF

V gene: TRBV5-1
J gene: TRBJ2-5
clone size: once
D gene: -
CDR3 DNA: TGCGCCAGCACACGAGACCGCCAAGAGACCCAGTACTTC
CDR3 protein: CASTRDRQETQYF

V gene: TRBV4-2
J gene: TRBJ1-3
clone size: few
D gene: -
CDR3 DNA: TGTGCCAGCAGCCAAGAGATGGCGGGGGGAAACACCATATATTTT
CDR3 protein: CASSQEMAGGNTIYF

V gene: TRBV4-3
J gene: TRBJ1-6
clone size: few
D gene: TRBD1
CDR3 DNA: TGCGCCAGCAGCCTAGGACAGGGGACAGGCTCACCCCTCCACTTT
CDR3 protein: CASSLGQGTGSPLHF

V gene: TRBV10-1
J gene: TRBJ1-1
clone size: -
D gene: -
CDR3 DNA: TGCGCCAGCAGTGATGGCAGTACTAACACTGAAGCTTTCTTT
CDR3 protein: CASSDGSTNTEAFF

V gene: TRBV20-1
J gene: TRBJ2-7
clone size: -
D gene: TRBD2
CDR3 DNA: TGCAGTGCTAGAGATCTCTGGACTAGCGCGAGTTACGAGCAGTACTTC
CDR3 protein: CSARDLWTSASYEQYF

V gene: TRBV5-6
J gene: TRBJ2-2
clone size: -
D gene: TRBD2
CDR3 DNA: TGTGCCAGCAGCTCCCATACTAGCGGGAGAATCGGGGAGCTGTTTTTT
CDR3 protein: CASSSHTSGRIGELFF

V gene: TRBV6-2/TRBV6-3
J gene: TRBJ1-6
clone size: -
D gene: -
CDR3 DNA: TGTGCCATCGCTGGGGTCGTTAATTCACCCCTCCACTTT
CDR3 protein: CAIAGVVNSPLHF

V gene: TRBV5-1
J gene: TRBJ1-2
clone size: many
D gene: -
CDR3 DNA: TGCGCCAGCAGCTTGGGAACGACAGTAGATTATGGCTACACCTTC
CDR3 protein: CASSLGTTVDYGYTF

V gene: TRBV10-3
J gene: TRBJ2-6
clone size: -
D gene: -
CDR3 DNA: TGTGCCATCAGTGATGGGACCGTCGGAGGTCGCTTTGGGGCCAACGTCCTGACTTTC
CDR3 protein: CAISDGTVGGRFGANVLTF

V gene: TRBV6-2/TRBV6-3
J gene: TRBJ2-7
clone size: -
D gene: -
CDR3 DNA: TGTGCCAGCAGTTGGGACTTCTACGAGCAGTACTTC
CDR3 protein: CASSWDFYEQYF

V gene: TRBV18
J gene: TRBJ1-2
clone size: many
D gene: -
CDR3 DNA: TGTGCCAGCTCATCCGACAGGAACTATGGCTACACCTTC
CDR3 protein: CASSSDRNYGYTF

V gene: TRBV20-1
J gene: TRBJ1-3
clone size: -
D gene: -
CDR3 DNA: TGCAGTGCTAGTCAGGCCCTCAGCTCTGGAAACACCATATATTTT
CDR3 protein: CSASQALSSGNTIYF

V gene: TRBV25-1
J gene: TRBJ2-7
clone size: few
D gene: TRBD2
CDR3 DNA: TGTGCCAGCAGTGGATACGGACTAGCGGGAGGTCCTTGGAGCTCCTACGAGCAGTACTTC
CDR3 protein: CASSGYGLAGGPWSSYEQYF

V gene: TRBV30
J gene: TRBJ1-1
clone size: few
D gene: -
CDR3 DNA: TGTGCCTGGGAACTCCAAACCCTGGGAACGTCTGAAGCTTTCTTT
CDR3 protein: CAWELQTLGTSEAFF

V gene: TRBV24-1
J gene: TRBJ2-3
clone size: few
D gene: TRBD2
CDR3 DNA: TGTGCCACCAGTGGGACTAGCGGGAGCTATGATACGCAGTATTTT
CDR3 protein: CATSGTSGSYDTQYF

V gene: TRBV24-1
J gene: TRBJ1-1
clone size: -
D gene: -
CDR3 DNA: TGTGCCACCAGTGGGACCGAGGTCACTGAAGCTTTCTTT
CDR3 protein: CATSGTEVTEAFF

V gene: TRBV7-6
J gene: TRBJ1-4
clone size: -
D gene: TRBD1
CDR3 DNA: TGTGCCAGCAGCCCCGGGACAGGGATGGGTGAAAAACTGTTTTTT
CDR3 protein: CASSPGTGMGEKLFF

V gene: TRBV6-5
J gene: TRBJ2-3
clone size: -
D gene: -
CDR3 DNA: TGTGCCAGCAGTTACAGTCAGGGGACAGATACGCAGTATTTT
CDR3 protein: CASSYSQGTDTQYF

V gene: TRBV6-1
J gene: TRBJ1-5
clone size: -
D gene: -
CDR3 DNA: TGTGCCAGCAGTGAAGCGCCGGGGTGGGGTCAGCCCCAGCATTTT
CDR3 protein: CASSEAPGWGQPQHF

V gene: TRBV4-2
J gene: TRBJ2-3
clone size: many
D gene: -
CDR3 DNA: TGTGCCAGCAGCCAAGATGTGGCCAGCACAGATACGCAGTATTTT
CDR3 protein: CASSQDVASTDTQYF

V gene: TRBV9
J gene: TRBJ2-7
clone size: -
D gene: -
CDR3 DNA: TGTGCCAGCAGCGCAGGTTCTAGGTACGAGCAGTACTTC
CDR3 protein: CASSAGSRYEQYF

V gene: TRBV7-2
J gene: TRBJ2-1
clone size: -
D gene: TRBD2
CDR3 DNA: TGTGCCAGCAGCTCAACCGGGACTAGCACGTACAATGAGCAGTTCTTC
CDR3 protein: CASSSTGTSTYNEQFF

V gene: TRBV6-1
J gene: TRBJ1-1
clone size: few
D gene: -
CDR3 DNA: TGTGCCAGCGGGGATCGGATTTGGGCTGAAGCTTTCTTT
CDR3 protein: CASGDRIWAEAFF

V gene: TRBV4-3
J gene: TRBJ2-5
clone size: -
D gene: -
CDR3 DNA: TGCGCCAGCAGCCAAGATGCGGGACTTAAGACCCAGTACTTC
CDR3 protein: CASSQDAGLKTQYF

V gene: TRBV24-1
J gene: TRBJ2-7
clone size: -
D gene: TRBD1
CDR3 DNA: TGTGCCACCAGTGATCCCTCGGGGACAGCCTACGAGCAGTACTTC
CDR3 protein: CATSDPSGTAYEQYF

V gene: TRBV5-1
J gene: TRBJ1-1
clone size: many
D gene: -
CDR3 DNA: TGCGCCAGCGGTGACAGGCCGAACACTGAAGCTTTCTTT
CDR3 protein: CASGDRPNTEAFF

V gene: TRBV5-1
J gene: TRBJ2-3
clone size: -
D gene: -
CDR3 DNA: TGCGCCAGCAGCTTGGAGTGGATTCAGTATTTT
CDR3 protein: CASSLEWIQYF

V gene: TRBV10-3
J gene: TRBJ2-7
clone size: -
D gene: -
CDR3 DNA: TGTGCCATCAGTGCAAGCTCCTACGAGCAGTACTTC
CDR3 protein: CAISASSYEQYF

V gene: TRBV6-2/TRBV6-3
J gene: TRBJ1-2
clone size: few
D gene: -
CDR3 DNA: TGTGCCAGCACTAAGAAAAGCTACTATGGCTACACCTTC
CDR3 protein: CASTKKSYYGYTF

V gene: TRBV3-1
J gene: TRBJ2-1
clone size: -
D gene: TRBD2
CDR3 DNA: TGTGCCAGCAGCCCGCTGGCTAGCGGGGACTACAATGAGCAGTTCTTC
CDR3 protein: CASSPLASGDYNEQFF

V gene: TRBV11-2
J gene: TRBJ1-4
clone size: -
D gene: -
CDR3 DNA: TGTGCCAGCAGCTTGTTAACAGGGAGAAGGGCAACTAATGAAAAACTGTTTTTT
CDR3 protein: CASSLLTGRRATNEKLFF

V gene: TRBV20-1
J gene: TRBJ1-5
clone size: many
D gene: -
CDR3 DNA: TGCAGTGCTAGAAGGCAGAGCAATCAGCCCCAGCATTTT
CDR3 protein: CSARRQSNQPQHF

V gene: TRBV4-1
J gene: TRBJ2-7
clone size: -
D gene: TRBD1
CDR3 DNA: TGCGCCAGCAGCGACGACAGGGTGGACGAGCAGTACTTC
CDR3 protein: CASSDDRVDEQYF

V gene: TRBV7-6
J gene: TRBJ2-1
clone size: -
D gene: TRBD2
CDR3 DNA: TGTGCCAGCAGCCCCCTGACTAGCCGCGAGCAGTTCTTC
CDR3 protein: CASSPLTSREQFF

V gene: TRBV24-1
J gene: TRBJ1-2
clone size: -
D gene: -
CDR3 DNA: TGTGCCACCAGTGACGGCTATGGCTACACCTTC
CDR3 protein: CATSDGYGYTF

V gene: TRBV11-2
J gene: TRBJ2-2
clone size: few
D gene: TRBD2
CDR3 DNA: TGTGCCAGCAGCTTAGGGTCTAGCGGAGGCCGGAGGCTGTTTTTT
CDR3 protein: CASSLGSSGGRRLFF

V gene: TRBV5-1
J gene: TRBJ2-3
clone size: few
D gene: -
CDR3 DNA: TGCGCCAGCACCCCTGACAGTCCCAAATTGGGCACAGATACGCAGTATTTT
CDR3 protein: CASTPDSPKLGTDTQYF

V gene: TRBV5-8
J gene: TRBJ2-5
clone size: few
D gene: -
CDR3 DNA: TGTGCCAGCACCTCTCCGGGGGCGGGGGAGACCCAGTACTTC
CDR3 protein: CASTSPGAGETQYF

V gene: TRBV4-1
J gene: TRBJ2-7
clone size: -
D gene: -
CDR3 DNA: TGCGCCAGCAGCATTATGATGGGAGCGGGTTCCTACGAGCAGTACTTC
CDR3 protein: CASSIMMGAGSYEQYF

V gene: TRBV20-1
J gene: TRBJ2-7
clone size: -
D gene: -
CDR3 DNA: TGCAGTGCTAGCCTCCCAGCCGTCGCCTACGAGCAGTACTTC
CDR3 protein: CSASLPAVAYEQYF

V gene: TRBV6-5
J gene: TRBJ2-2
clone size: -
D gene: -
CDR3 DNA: TGTGCCAGCAGTTGGGGGGAGCAGACCGGGGAGCTGTTTTTT
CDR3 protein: CASSWGEQTGELFF

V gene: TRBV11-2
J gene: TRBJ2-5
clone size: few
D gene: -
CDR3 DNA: TGTGCCAGCAGCTCACAGGGACAAGAGACCCAGTACTTC
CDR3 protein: CASSSQGQETQYF

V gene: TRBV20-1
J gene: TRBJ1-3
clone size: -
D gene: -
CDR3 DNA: TGCAGTGCTAGATGGGGGGGACCTGGAAACACCATATATTTT
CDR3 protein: CSARWGGPGNTIYF

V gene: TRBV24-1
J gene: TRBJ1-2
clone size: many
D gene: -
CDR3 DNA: TGTGCCACCAGCCAGGGAGGTCTCTATGGCTACACCTTC
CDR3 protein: CATSQGGLYGYTF

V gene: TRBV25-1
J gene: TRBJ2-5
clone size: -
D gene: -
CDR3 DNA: TGTGCCAGCAGTGAATTGGGGTCCGGAGAGACCCAGTACTTC
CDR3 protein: CASSELGSGETQYF

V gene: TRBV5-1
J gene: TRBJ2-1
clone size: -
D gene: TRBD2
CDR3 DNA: TGCGCCAGCAGCTCGAGAGTGGCGGGAGAACGGCAGTTCTTC
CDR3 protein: CASSSRVAGERQFF

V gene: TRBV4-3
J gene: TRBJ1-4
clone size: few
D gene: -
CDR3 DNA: TGCGCCAGCAGCCAAGCGGCAATGGTAGGGAGACTGTTTTTT
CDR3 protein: CASSQAAMVGRLFF